The T cell receptor (beta chain) described here comes from a study of cytomegalovirus exposure and HLA in healthy donors. PCR used 60 Vbeta primers and 13 Jbeta primers. TCRdb's table, derived via immunoSEQ multiplex PCR, lists solely in-frame clones and lacks some. The sample consists of about 140,000 clones, around 80% of them appearing once. V gave up 1 base and J gave up 2 bases, with 9 bases separating them. Per the germline V gene, CDR1 is MGHRA and CDR2 is YSYEKL. The CDR3 has 14 amino acids. What was sequenced was PBMCs. This chain links TRBV4-1 with TRBJ2-7, with D possibly matching TRBD1 (6 bases). The receptor was isolated from a male donor in good health and CMV-seropositive. CDR3: CASSQVDRTYEQYF. DNA of the CDR3: TGCGCCAGCAGCCAAGTCGACAGGACCTACGAGCAGTACTTC.